This record looks at one TCR beta chain sequence and its context. Its target is not known. The data derive from a study of identical twins. The study's findings and limits: Not following the same donors, the study drew its conclusions from cross-sectional statistical analysis.

The cDNA had a unique molecular identifier and a template-switch universal primer site. Each CDR3 protein is one row after TCRdb ran MiXCR on the 5' RACE reads. The profile shows about 470,000 distinct CDR3 sequences, roughly 26% of them singletons. The junction had 5 bases not matched to a gene; V was cut back by 0 bases and J by 0 bases. In germline, CDR1 is MNHEY, CDR2 SVGAGI. The CDR3 is made up of 19 amino acids. Each donor was a healthy Caucasian. Another study also made use of these data, one on T cells expressing NK-cell markers.

The chain links TRBV6-5 to TRBJ2-3, with 14 positions matching TRBD2. Sequencing was done on a sample of CD4+ T cells sorted from blood. This sequence was found in a woman younger than 30 in good health. The DNA for the CDR3 is TGTGCCAGCAGTTACTCGACTAGCGGGGGGGCCACTAGCACAGATACGCAGTATTTT. Protein sequence: CASSYSTSGGATSTDTQYF.